Each of the 18 T cell receptor beta chains below was sequenced from the same sample in a study of human T cells and chemical hapten exposure. TCRdb analysed the RACE reads with MiXCR anew, one entry per CDR3 protein. The sample lists about 170,000 distinct CDR3 sequences; approximately 30% were seen once. The time point: patch test 3, about 24 weeks after DPC sensitization. Indicated treatment: therapeutic diphenylcyclopropenone sensitization with weekly scalp DPC. Sequencing was performed on whole blood, taken in connection with sensitization to the hapten diphenylcyclopropenone (DPC). These TCRs come from a woman in her late teens or twenties with alopecia areata. Some clones in this sample may be carry-over from other donors' samples.

V usage is TRBV7-9 and J usage is TRBJ2-3, with 9 nucleotides matching TRBD1. The V segment lost 5 bases and the J segment 4 bases; nucleotides outside the gene matches: 7. Germline V gene data show CDR1 as SEHNR and CDR2 as FQNEAQ (reference sequence). The CDR3 runs to 15 residues. CDR3 region: CASSRIQGASDTQYF. CDR3 DNA sequence: TGTGCCAGCAGCCGAATACAGGGGGCATCAGATACGCAGTATTTT. The full variable domain, its missing parts supplied by reference TRBV7-9 and TRBJ2-3, is DTGVSQNPRHKITKRGQNVTFRCDPISEHNRLYWYRQTLGQGPEFLTYFQNEAQLEKSRLLSDRFSAERPKGSFSTLEIQRTEQGDSAMYLCASSRIQGASDTQYFGPGTRLTVL.

The sample holds a few counts of this clonotype. CDR3 region: CASNARDGGDTQYF. In DNA form, the CDR3 reads TGTGCCAGTAACGCCCGGGACGGCGGAGATACGCAGTATTTT. This chain connects TRBV19 to TRBJ2-3, with D perhaps matching TRBD1 or TRBD2 (5 bases each). V lost 7 bases and J lost 5, with 16 bases in between. Germline CDR1 and CDR2: LNHDA and SQIVND (reference sequence). The CDR3 length is 14 residues. Using reference TRBV19 and TRBJ2-3 for the parts outside the CDR3, the full variable domain is DGGITQSPKYLFRKEGQNVTLSCEQNLNHDAMYWYRQDPGQGLRLIYYSQIVNDFQKGDIAEGYSVSREKKESFPLTVTSAQKNPTAFYLCASNARDGGDTQYFGPGTRLTVL.

The rearrangement joins TRBV3-1 to TRBJ2-1; 8 bases map to TRBD2. Germline values: CDR1 LGHDT, CDR2 YNNKEL (reference sequence). The junction had 5 bases not matched to a gene; V was cut back by 0 bases and J by 4 bases. The CDR3 extends over 16 amino acids. The CDR3 loop is CASSQELAAKYNEQFF. The CDR3 DNA follows: TGTGCCAGCAGCCAAGAACTAGCGGCGAAGTACAATGAGCAGTTCTTC.

The table lists this clonotype with a few counts. The genes are TRBV20-1 and TRBJ1-1; D gene unclear. Germline CDR1 is DFQATT and CDR2 is SNEGSKA (reference sequence). This CDR3 comprises 17 residues. V lost 0 bases to trimming and J lost 4 bases, with 21 bases between them. DNA of the CDR3: TGCAGTGCTAGAGATCTGTCGCCCCGGGGAGCGATCACTGAAGCTTTCTTT. Translation gives CSARDLSPRGAITEAFF.

This chain uses TRBV20-1 with TRBJ1-1; D call uncertain. Germline V gives CDR1 DFQATT, CDR2 SNEGSKA (reference sequence). This CDR3 region has 16 residues. Trimming shortened V by 3 bases and J by 4 bases, and 21 bases separated the two germline ends. CDR3 loop: CSARARRWSFGTEAFF. CDR3 nucleotides: TGCAGTGCTAGGGCTAGACGTTGGTCATTCGGCACTGAAGCTTTCTTT.

The chain is built from TRBV5-1 and TRBJ2-2, with 9 bases matching TRBD2. The CDR3 length is 14 residues. The V segment lost 6 bases and the J segment 7 bases; nucleotides outside the gene matches: 7. Germline V CDR1 and CDR2: SGHRS, YFSETQ. The CDR3 nucleotides are TGCGCCAGCACGGCTAGCGGGAACGTCGGGGAGCTGTTTTTT. Its protein product is CASTASGNVGELFF.

The chain is built from TRBV4-1 and TRBJ2-7, with D unclear. Trimming cost V 1 base and J 5 bases, with 12 bases left between them. This CDR3 is 14 amino acids long. Germline CDR1 and CDR2: MGHRA and YSYEKL. DNA of the CDR3: TGCGCCAGCAGCCAAGGAATGGGGTTCCACGAGCAGTACTTC. Protein sequence: CASSQGMGFHEQYF.

This clonotype turned up a few times. The chain joins TRBV2 to TRBJ2-1; TRBD2 aligns across 8 bases. CDR3 length: 13 residues. Germline V gene data show CDR1 as SNHLY and CDR2 as FYNNEI. V was clipped by 8 bases and J by 9 bases; unmatched bases: 9. Here the CDR3 DNA reads TGTGCCAGCTTACAGCGGGAGCTAGGTGAGCAGTTCTTC. It yields the protein CASLQRELGEQFF.

A few counts support this clonotype. V and J are TRBV19 and TRBJ2-2; D gene ambiguous. CDR3 length equals 12 residues. Germline CDR1 is LNHDA and CDR2 is SQIVND (reference sequence). The V end was cut by 2 bases, the J end by 5 bases, with 3 bases between. The CDR3: CASSILTGELFF. The CDR3 nucleotides read TGTGCCAGTAGTATACTTACCGGGGAGCTGTTTTTT.

The chain uses TRBV6-1 and TRBJ2-1; D might be TRBD2 (6 bases). This CDR3 has 15 residues. Germline V lookup: CDR1 MNHNS, CDR2 SASEGT. V was clipped by 7 bases and J by 1 base, with 14 bases between them. CDR3: CASTLGGRSYNEQFF. In DNA, the CDR3 is TGTGCCAGCACCCTGGGGGGTAGATCCTACAATGAGCAGTTCTTC.

The sample holds a few counts of this clonotype. This CDR3 reads CASNPEGPYNEQFF. CDR3 in DNA: TGTGCCAGCAACCCCGAGGGTCCCTACAATGAGCAGTTCTTC. The chain is built from TRBV7-9 and TRBJ2-1; weak D call: TRBD2 (5 bases). The germline V and J ends were trimmed by 7 bases and 2 bases, with 12 bases remaining between them. CDR1 and CDR2 (germline): SEHNR, FQNEAQ (reference sequence). The CDR3 loop spans 14 amino acids.

This clonotype was recorded at least ten times. The chain has TRBV29-1 and TRBJ1-1, with no clear D. The CDR3 loop spans 11 amino acids. Germline V gene data show CDR1 as SQVTM and CDR2 as ANQGSEA. The germline V and J ends were trimmed by 5 bases and 6 bases, with 10 bases remaining between them. CDR3 nucleotide sequence: TGCAGCGTTTTCTTTAGGGCTGAAGCTTTCTTT. The encoded protein is CSVFFRAEAFF.

The sample holds a few counts of this clonotype. CDR3 nucleotides: TGTGCCAGCAGCCCGAGGACTGGAGCCTACGAGCAGTACTTC. Amino acids: CASSPRTGAYEQYF. This chain connects TRBV6-2 or TRBV6-3 to TRBJ2-7; tentative D call: TRBD2 (5 bases). The V gene's germline CDR1 is MNHEY and CDR2 SVGEGT. CDR3 size: 14 residues. Trimming left V 6 bases short and J 2 bases short, with 14 bases between.

This rearrangement joins TRBV20-1 to TRBJ1-6, with 8 bases lining up with TRBD1. Trimming took 6 bases from V and 10 from J; bases not matched to a gene: 5. CDR1 and CDR2 from the germline V gene are DFQATT and SNEGSKA (reference sequence). The CDR3 has 12 residues. The CDR3 region is CSANRGESPLHF. The CDR3 DNA reads TGCAGTGCCAACAGGGGGGAATCACCCCTCCACTTT.

The rearrangement links TRBV7-9 to TRBJ2-7; the D gene is possibly TRBD1 (6 bases). CDR3 size: 14 residues. Trimming removed 4 bases from V and 2 bases from J, with 12 bases in between. CDR1 SEHNR and CDR2 FQNEAQ come from the germline V gene (reference sequence). CDR3 loop: CASSSTGYPYEQYF. CDR3 sequence (DNA): TGTGCCAGCAGCTCCACAGGGTACCCCTACGAGCAGTACTTC.

Here the CDR3 reads CASVLSLVYNEQFF. CDR3 bases: TGTGCCAGCGTCTTGTCTCTTGTCTACAATGAGCAGTTCTTC. The rearrangement uses TRBV6-2 or TRBV6-3 and TRBJ2-1; D remains unclear. This CDR3 is built from 14 residues. CDR1 and CDR2 (germline): MNHEY, SVGEGT. Trimming took off 8 bases at V and 3 bases at J, with 14 bases between the two ends.

The chain links TRBV5-1 to TRBJ2-7; no reliable D call. This CDR3 region has 11 residues. Germline V gene lookup returns CDR1 SGHRS and CDR2 YFSETQ. The V end was cut by 2 bases, the J end by 5 bases, with 5 bases between. In nucleotides, the CDR3 is TGCGCCAGCAGCTTAGAAGACGAGCAGTACTTC. Translated, it gives CASSLEDEQYF.

This chain links TRBV29-1 with TRBJ2-3, with D tentatively TRBD1 or TRBD2 (5 bases each). V was trimmed by 7 bases and J by 0 bases, leaving 17 bases between them. The CDR3 is made up of 15 amino acids. Germline V gene data show CDR1 as SQVTM and CDR2 as ANQGSEA. The CDR3 bases are TGCAGCGGGATCCGGGACGGAGCTAGCACAGATACGCAGTATTTT. Protein: CSGIRDGASTDTQYF.